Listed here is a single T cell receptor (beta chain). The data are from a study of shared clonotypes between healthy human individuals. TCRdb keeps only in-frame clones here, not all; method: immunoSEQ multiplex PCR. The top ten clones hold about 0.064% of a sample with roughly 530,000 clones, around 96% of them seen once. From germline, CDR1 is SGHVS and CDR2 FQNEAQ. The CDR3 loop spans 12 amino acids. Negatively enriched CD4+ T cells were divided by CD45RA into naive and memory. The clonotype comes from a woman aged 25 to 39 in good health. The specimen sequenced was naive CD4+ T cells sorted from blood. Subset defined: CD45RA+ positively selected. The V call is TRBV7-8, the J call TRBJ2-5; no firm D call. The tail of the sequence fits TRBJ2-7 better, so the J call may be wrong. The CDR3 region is CASSRQTYEQYF. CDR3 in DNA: TGTGCCAGCAGCCGCCAAACCTACGAGCAGTACTTC.